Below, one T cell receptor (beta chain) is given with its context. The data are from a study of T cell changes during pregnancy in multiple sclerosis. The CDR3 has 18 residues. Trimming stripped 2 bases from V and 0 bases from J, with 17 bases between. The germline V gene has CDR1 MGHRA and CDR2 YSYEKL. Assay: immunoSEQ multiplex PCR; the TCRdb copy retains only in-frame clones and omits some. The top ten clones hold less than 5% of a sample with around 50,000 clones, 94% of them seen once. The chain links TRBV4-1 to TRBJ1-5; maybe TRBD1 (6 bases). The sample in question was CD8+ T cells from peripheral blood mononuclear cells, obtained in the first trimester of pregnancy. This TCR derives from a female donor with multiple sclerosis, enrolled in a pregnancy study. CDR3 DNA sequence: TGCGCCAGCAGCCAACGGCTCGCGACAGGTGCTAGCAATCAGCCCCAGCATTTT. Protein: CASSQRLATGASNQPQHF.